This TCR beta chain comes out of a study of CD8 T cells in ankylosing spondylitis. TCRdb itself ran the 5' RACE reads through MiXCR, one entry per CDR3 protein. The sample holds under 450,000 distinct CDR3 sequences, about 20% seen once. Per germline, CDR1 LGHNT and CDR2 FRNRAP. The CDR3 consists of 17 residues. V dropped 2 bases and J dropped 4; count of bases not matched to a gene: 8. This clonotype was seen only a few times. V and J are TRBV12-5 and TRBJ2-5, with 12 positions matching TRBD2. The specimen was blood, either unsorted or a sorted T cell fraction (not recorded which). This receptor was identified in a male donor with ankylosing spondylitis or in good health (not recorded which). CDR3 loop: CASGLLASGGAGETQYF. The DNA of the CDR3 is TGTGCTAGTGGTTTGTTGGCTAGCGGGGGGGCCGGAGAGACCCAGTACTTC.